These 5 T cell receptor beta chains came from one sample sequenced in a study of Graves' ophthalmopathy and Graves' hyperthyroidism. RNA transcripts were the source from which TCR beta CDR3 regions were amplified. An opening RT-PCR round employed HTBI primers and preceded a second-round multiplex PCR. TCRdb recomputed calls from the multiplex PCR reads with MiXCR, one row per CDR3 protein. Altogether 400,000 to 500,000 distinct CDR3 sequences are present, roughly 20% being singletons, with the ten largest covering roughly 3%. Sequencing was performed on peripheral blood. The receptor source for this set is a woman aged 18 to 35 with stable Graves' hyperthyroidism.

This clonotype showed up many times. The V gene is TRBV20-1, the J gene TRBJ1-6, with 7 bases aligning to TRBD1. After removal of 6 bases from V and 2 bases from J, the junction contained 10 bases not matched to a gene. This CDR3 contains 16 residues. Per germline, CDR1 DFQATT and CDR2 SNEGSKA (reference sequence). CDR3 nucleotide sequence: TGCAGTGCCCATAAACAGGGGACGACCTATAATTCACCCCTCCACTTT. The encoded protein is CSAHKQGTTYNSPLHF.

This clonotype was observed at least ten times. The rearrangement links TRBV13 to TRBJ1-2, with D maybe TRBD1 (5 bases). Trimming took 8 bases from V and 0 from J, leaving 16 bases between them. CDR3 length equals 15 residues. From germline, CDR1 is PRHDT and CDR2 FYEKMQ (reference sequence). Here the CDR3 DNA reads TGTGCCAGCCGTCAAACCCGGGGACCTAACTATGGCTACACCTTC. It codes for CASRQTRGPNYGYTF. The variable domain in full, completed from reference TRBV13 and TRBJ1-2, reads AAGVIQSPRHLIKEKRETATLKCYPIPRHDTVYWYQQGPGQDPQFLISFYEKMQSDKGSIPDRFSAQQFSDYHSELNMSSLELGDSALYFCASRQTRGPNYGYTFGSGTRLTVV.

This clonotype has ten or more counts. The genes are TRBV10-2 and TRBJ1-1, with TRBD1 matching 10 bases. The CDR3 length is 14 residues. V gave up 8 bases and J gave up 1 base; unmatched junction bases: 4. Germline V gene data show CDR1 as WSHSY and CDR2 as SAAADI. The CDR3 loop reads CASGGQGRNTEAFF. The DNA for the CDR3 is TGCGCCAGCGGGGGACAGGGGAGGAACACTGAAGCTTTCTTT.

The chain employs TRBV9 and TRBJ1-5; D unclear. V gave up 0 bases and J gave up 7 bases, with 8 bases separating them. The germline V gene encodes CDR1 SGDLS and CDR2 YYNGEE. The CDR3 totals 13 residues. The CDR3 loop is CASSVDQGQPQHF. As DNA, the CDR3 is TGTGCCAGCAGCGTAGACCAAGGACAGCCCCAGCATTTT. Drawing the rest from reference TRBV9 and TRBJ1-5, the complete variable domain is DSGVTQTPKHLITATGQRVTLRCSPRSGDLSVYWYQQSLDQGLQFLIQYYNGEERAKGNILERFSAQQFPDLHSELNLSSLELGDSALYFCASSVDQGQPQHFGDGTRLSIL.

This clonotype occurred many times. This chain links TRBV11-2 with TRBJ2-7; TRBD2 agrees at 11 bases. The trim removed 6 bases at V and 4 bases at J, leaving 5 bases unmatched. Germline assignment: CDR1 SGHAT and CDR2 FQNNGV. The CDR3 runs 14 residues. This CDR3 reads CASRKLAGVYEQYF. In DNA form, the CDR3 reads TGTGCCAGCAGGAAACTAGCGGGAGTGTACGAGCAGTACTTC.